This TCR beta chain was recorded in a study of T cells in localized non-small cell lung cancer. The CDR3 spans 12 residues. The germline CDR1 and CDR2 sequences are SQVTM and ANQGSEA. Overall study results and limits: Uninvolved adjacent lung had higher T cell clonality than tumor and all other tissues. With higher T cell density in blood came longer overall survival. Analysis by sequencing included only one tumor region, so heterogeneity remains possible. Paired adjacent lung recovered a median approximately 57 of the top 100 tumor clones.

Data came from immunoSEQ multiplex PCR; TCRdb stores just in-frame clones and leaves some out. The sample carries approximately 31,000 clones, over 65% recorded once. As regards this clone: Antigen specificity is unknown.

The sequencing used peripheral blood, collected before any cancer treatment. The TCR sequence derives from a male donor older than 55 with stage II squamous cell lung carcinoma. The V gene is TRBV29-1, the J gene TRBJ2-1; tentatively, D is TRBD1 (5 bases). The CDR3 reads CRQGQGYNEQFF. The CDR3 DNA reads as TGCAGACAAGGGCAGGGCTACAATGAGCAGTTCTTC.